The 32 T cell receptor beta chains below come from one sample, sequenced in a study of hypomethylating agent response in myelodysplastic syndrome. Generated by immunoSEQ multiplex PCR, the TCRdb table keeps only in-frame clones and is missing some. The table records over 8,000 clones, 75% to 85% of them present only once. The sequencing used bone marrow, collected before or after starting hypomethylating agent treatment for myelodysplastic syndrome (not recorded which). The receptors shown here come from a human donor with myelodysplastic syndrome.

The chain is built from TRBV7-6 and TRBJ2-3; tentatively, D is TRBD1 (5 bases). V shed 1 base and J shed 3 bases, with 11 bases lying between them. The CDR3 has 15 amino acids. CDR1 is SGHVS, CDR2 FNYEAQ, per germline. The CDR3 DNA sequence: TGTGCCAGCAGCTTAGGGCTCAGGGCAACAGATACGCAGTATTTT. This sequence encodes CASSLGLRATDTQYF.

The chain employs TRBV19 and TRBJ2-3, with D possibly TRBD1 on 5 matching bases. Germline V CDR1 and CDR2: LNHDA, SQIVND (reference sequence). The V end lost 8 bases, the J end lost 5 bases, and 8 bases lay between the germline ends. There are 11 residues in the CDR3. The CDR3 sequence: CASSGQDTQYF. The CDR3 bases are TGTGCCAGTTCAGGACAAGATACGCAGTATTTT.

This chain links TRBV6-1 with TRBJ1-1; D is unclear. Trimming took off 8 bases at V and 4 bases at J, with 11 bases between the two ends. Germline V gene sequence: CDR1 MNHNS, CDR2 SASEGT. The CDR3 runs 12 residues. The CDR3 nucleotides are TGTGCCAGCGAGGGCCTAGGCACTGAAGCTTTCTTT. Amino acids: CASEGLGTEAFF.

The V gene is TRBV5-6, the J gene TRBJ1-1, with no clear D. With 2 bases removed from V and 6 bases from J, the gap between germline ends came to 5 bases. This CDR3 contains 11 residues. Germline-derived CDR1 and CDR2 are SGHDT and YYEEEE. CDR3: CASSFSAEAFF. CDR3 coding DNA: TGTGCCAGCAGCTTTTCCGCTGAAGCTTTCTTT.

The chain links TRBV6-6 to TRBJ2-7; 8 bases match TRBD1. Germline CDR1 MNHNY, CDR2 SVGAGI (reference sequence). This CDR3 spans 14 amino acids. With V trimmed by 2 bases and J by 5 bases, 5 bases remained unmatched. The CDR3 reads CASSYPGQGNEQYF. The CDR3 DNA reads as TGTGCCAGCAGTTACCCCGGACAGGGCAACGAGCAGTACTTC.

V gene TRBV27 combines with J gene TRBJ1-1; D unclear. V shed 4 bases and J shed 0 bases, with 9 bases lying between them. Germline values: CDR1 MNHEY, CDR2 SMNVEV (reference sequence). This CDR3 has 14 residues. The chain's CDR3 is CASSSTGLNTEAFF. CDR3 DNA: TGTGCCAGCAGTTCGACGGGGTTGAACACTGAAGCTTTCTTT.

The V call is TRBV5-1, the J call TRBJ1-2; D remains unclear. Deletions cut 0 bases from V and 2 bases from J, with 8 bases between. This CDR3 spans 14 amino acids. The germline V gene has CDR1 SGHRS and CDR2 YFSETQ. The CDR3 sequence is CASSLEGNNYGYTF. The CDR3 DNA is TGCGCCAGCAGCTTGGAAGGGAACAACTATGGCTACACCTTC.

CDR3 protein: CASSPPETSGREQFF. The CDR3 coding sequence is TGTGCCAGCTCACCGCCGGAGACTAGCGGGAGGGAGCAGTTCTTC. V usage is TRBV18 and J usage is TRBJ2-1, with TRBD2 matching over 13 bases. V shed 3 bases and J 10 bases; nucleotides not matched to a gene: 6. The CDR3 covers 15 residues. CDR1 and CDR2 (germline): KGHSH, LQKENI.

The CDR3 reads CASSIRQGPPYEQYF. Written as DNA, the CDR3 is TGTGCCAGTAGTATTCGGCAGGGACCTCCCTACGAGCAGTACTTC. The chain is built from TRBV19 and TRBJ2-7; possibly TRBD1 or TRBD2 for D (5 bases each). V lost 3 bases to trimming and J lost 2 bases, with 14 bases between them. The V gene's germline CDR1 is LNHDA and CDR2 SQIVND (reference sequence). This CDR3 comprises 15 residues.

This chain links TRBV18 with TRBJ2-2; D ambiguous. Germline assignment: CDR1 KGHSH and CDR2 LQKENI. Trimming pared 1 base from V and 7 bases from J, leaving 7 bases between. The CDR3 is 13 amino acids. CDR3 sequence reads: CASSPLAVGELFF. The CDR3 coding sequence is TGTGCCAGCTCACCACTGGCGGTCGGGGAGCTGTTTTTT.

The J gene is TRBJ2-2, the V gene TRBV10-3, with D hard to call. Germline V gene lookup returns CDR1 ENHRY and CDR2 SYGVKD. The CDR3 has 12 amino acids. Between the trimmed V and J ends, which lost 9 bases and 3 bases, there was a span of 8 bases. DNA of the CDR3: TGTGCCATAACTGGGCACACCGGGGAGCTGTTTTTT. Amino acid sequence: CAITGHTGELFF.

The chain carries TRBV18 and TRBJ1-5, with TRBD1 matching over 9 bases. This CDR3 has 14 amino acids. Losses at the gene ends were 5 bases for V and 3 bases for J; bases not matched to a gene: 2. From germline, CDR1 is KGHSH and CDR2 LQKENI. The chain's CDR3 is CASSGTGNNQPQHF. The DNA for the CDR3 is TGTGCCAGCTCAGGGACAGGGAACAATCAGCCCCAGCATTTT.

The V and J genes are TRBV7-2 and TRBJ1-2, with TRBD1 as a possible D gene (5 bases). The CDR3 runs 16 residues. The germline V gene encodes CDR1 SGHTA and CDR2 FQGNSA. V lost 2 bases to trimming and J lost 0 bases, with 13 bases between them. The CDR3, as DNA: TGTGCCAGCAGCTTATCGCGACAGACTTCTAACTATGGCTACACCTTC. Protein sequence: CASSLSRQTSNYGYTF.

The chain is built from TRBV30 and TRBJ1-4; TRBD1 matches 8 bases. CDR1 and CDR2 from the germline V gene are GTSNPN and SVGIG (reference sequence). The CDR3 covers 14 residues. Trimming removed 2 bases from V and 6 bases from J; junction bases left unmatched: 5. The CDR3 region has the DNA TGTGCCTGGAGTCACGGGACAGGATATGAAAAACTGTTTTTT. Amino acids: CAWSHGTGYEKLFF.

This chain joins TRBV7-6 and TRBJ2-5, with TRBD2 identical over 10 bases. V gave up 4 bases and J gave up 9 bases; unmatched junction bases: 20. The CDR3 runs to 18 residues. Looked up from germline, CDR1 is SGHVS and CDR2 is FNYEAQ. The CDR3 loop reads CASSSNWIAGGPRGAQYF. The CDR3 bases are TGTGCCAGCAGCTCGAATTGGATAGCGGGGGGCCCCCGGGGGGCCCAGTACTTC. Full variable domain (rest looked up from reference TRBV7-6 and TRBJ2-5): GAGVSQSPRYKVTKRGQDVALRCDPISGHVSLYWYRQALGQGPEFLTYFNYEAQQDKSGLPNDRFSAERPEGSISTLTIQRTEQRDSAMYRCASSSNWIAGGPRGAQYFGPGTRLLVL.

The chain couples TRBV7-6 to TRBJ2-1; no reliable D call. The CDR3 sequence is 15 residues long. Trimming took 1 base from V and 8 from J, leaving 15 bases between them. Germline-derived CDR1 and CDR2 are SGHVS and FNYEAQ. CDR3 nucleotides: TGTGCCAGCAGCTTAGGGGCCCCCCGCCGGGATGAGCAGTTCTTC. Encoded protein: CASSLGAPRRDEQFF.

CDR3 in DNA: TGTGCCAGCGGGGGTCCTAGCTCCTACAATGAGCAGTTCTTC. Translated: CASGGPSSYNEQFF. This chain joins TRBV30 and TRBJ2-1, with 8 bases lining up with TRBD2. The V segment lost 8 bases and the J segment 0 bases; nucleotides outside the gene matches: 6. The CDR3 covers 14 residues. CDR1 GTSNPN and CDR2 SVGIG come from the germline V gene (reference sequence).

This rearrangement joins TRBV4-1 to TRBJ1-2; 7 bases fit TRBD1. J gave up 10 bases and V 3 bases, and 8 bases lay outside the gene matches. Germline loops: CDR1 MGHRA, CDR2 YSYEKL. The length of the CDR3 is 13 residues. Here the CDR3 DNA reads TGCGCCAGCAGCCACGAGGGACAGAGTGACTACACCTTC. The encoded protein is CASSHEGQSDYTF.

In this sample, this clone turned up once. The gene calls are TRBV28 and TRBJ1-1; D uncertain. Germline CDR1 MDHEN, CDR2 SYDVKM. V shed 5 bases and J shed 1 base, with 2 bases lying between them. The CDR3 length is 11 residues. CDR3 sequence reads: CASSRNTEAFF. In DNA form, the CDR3 reads TGTGCCAGCAGTAGGAACACTGAAGCTTTCTTT.

The genes are TRBV9 and TRBJ1-1, with D unclear. The CDR3 has 15 residues. The V gene lost 0 bases and the J gene lost 1 base, with 10 bases spanning the gap. Germline V CDR1 and CDR2: SGDLS, YYNGEE. CDR3 protein: CASSVAQEPNTEAFF. In DNA form, the CDR3 reads TGTGCCAGCAGCGTAGCCCAGGAGCCGAACACTGAAGCTTTCTTT.

The V and J genes are TRBV5-1 and TRBJ1-1; no clear D gene. CDR1 and CDR2 (germline): SGHRS, YFSETQ. The CDR3 extends over 16 amino acids. Deletions cut 4 bases from V and 3 bases from J, with 19 bases between. CDR3 loop: CASSRDGSGADTEAFF. Here the CDR3 DNA reads TGCGCCAGCAGCCGCGATGGGTCGGGCGCGGACACTGAAGCTTTCTTT.

V gene TRBV28 combines with J gene TRBJ1-5; a weak D match, TRBD1 (6 bases). CDR1 MDHEN and CDR2 SYDVKM come from the germline V gene. Trimming took 5 bases from V and 7 from J, leaving 12 bases between them. This CDR3 spans 13 amino acids. CDR3 sequence reads: CASSGTGYQPQHF. DNA for the CDR3: TGTGCCAGCAGTGGAACAGGGTACCAGCCCCAGCATTTT.

This chain joins TRBV18 and TRBJ2-7; no definite D call. CDR1 and CDR2 from the germline V gene are KGHSH and LQKENI. This CDR3 spans 13 amino acids. V lost 6 bases and J 0 bases, leaving 9 bases between the germline ends. CDR3 bases: TGTGCCAGCTCGCAAGGGTCCTCCTACGAGCAGTACTTC. As protein: CASSQGSSYEQYF.

Only one count was recorded for this clone. The chain has TRBV7-8 and TRBJ2-1, with a possible D match to TRBD2 (7 bases). The CDR3 has 17 residues. Trimming cost V 5 bases and J 8 bases, with 25 bases left between them. CDR1 is SGHVS and CDR2 is FQNEAQ in the germline V gene. CDR3 bases: TGTGCCAGCAGCCGCAGACTAGCAACTAAGGGGGGTGATGAGCAGTTCTTC. It is translated as CASSRRLATKGGDEQFF.

The rearrangement joins TRBV2 to TRBJ1-2, with 7 bases lining up with TRBD1. Germline CDR1 reads SNHLY; CDR2 reads FYNNEI. The V segment lost 2 bases and the J segment 4 bases; nucleotides outside the gene matches: 4. The CDR3 is made up of 14 amino acids. In DNA form, the CDR3 reads TGTGCCAGCAGTGAATACGGACAGGTCTATGGCTACACCTTC. It translates to CASSEYGQVYGYTF.

V usage is TRBV6-5 and J usage is TRBJ2-1; no clear D. Looked up from germline, CDR1 is MNHEY and CDR2 is SVGAGI. Deletions cut 0 bases from V and 5 bases from J, with 14 bases between. CDR3 length: 16 residues. CDR3 protein: CASSYSTMEEHNEQFF. The CDR3 DNA is TGTGCCAGCAGTTACTCGACGATGGAAGAACACAATGAGCAGTTCTTC.

The chain uses TRBV10-3 and TRBJ2-2; 7 bases are shared with TRBD1. V dropped 2 bases and J dropped 4; count of bases not matched to a gene: 1. Germline-derived CDR1 and CDR2 are ENHRY and SYGVKD. The CDR3 totals 14 residues. The CDR3 spells CAISEGTVTGELFF. CDR3 DNA: TGTGCCATCAGTGAGGGGACAGTCACCGGGGAGCTGTTTTTT.

The chain combines TRBV6-1 with TRBJ2-7; 8 nucleotides line up with TRBD1. The CDR3 runs to 11 residues. Germline trimming cut 5 bases from V and 11 bases from J; bases unmatched to any gene: 5. Germline V gene data show CDR1 as MNHNS and CDR2 as SASEGT. The DNA of the CDR3 is TGTGCCAGCAGTCACGGACAGGGAGAGTACTTC. Amino acid sequence: CASSHGQGEYF.

The rearrangement uses TRBV30 and TRBJ2-6; TRBD1 or TRBD2 may be the D gene (5 bases each). CDR1 and CDR2 (germline): GTSNPN, SVGIG (reference sequence). The V end lost 2 bases, the J end lost 5 bases, and 10 bases lay between the germline ends. The CDR3 has 14 residues. CDR3 sequence reads: CAWSRRTRANVLTF. The CDR3 DNA sequence: TGTGCCTGGAGTAGGAGGACACGGGCCAACGTCCTGACTTTC.

Only one count was recorded for this clone. V is TRBV29-1 and J is TRBJ2-5; D not certain. Trimming pared 4 bases from V and 5 bases from J, leaving 11 bases between. This CDR3 comprises 12 residues. CDR1 is SQVTM and CDR2 is ANQGSEA in the germline V gene. CDR3 loop: CSVATGGETQYF. CDR3 coding DNA: TGCAGCGTTGCGACTGGTGGGGAGACCCAGTACTTC.

The chain employs TRBV6-5 and TRBJ1-6, with a possible D match to TRBD1 (5 bases). The V end was cut by 0 bases, the J end by 6 bases, with 12 bases between. The CDR3 length is 16 residues. Per the germline V gene, CDR1 is MNHEY and CDR2 is SVGAGI. The CDR3: CASSYSTRGANSPLHF. The DNA of the CDR3 is TGTGCCAGCAGTTACTCGACCCGGGGCGCTAATTCACCCCTCCACTTT.

A note on this clone: An end of the junction differs from the germline gene, which may be a read error. This chain links TRBV4-2 with TRBJ2-1; D call uncertain. The CDR3 totals 14 residues. CDR1 is LGHNA and CDR2 is YNFKEQ in the germline V gene. CDR3 DNA sequence: TGTGCCAGCACCCAAACGAAGGGCAAAAATGAGCAGTTCTTC. Its protein is CASTQTKGKNEQFF.